Reported below is one T cell receptor beta chain. This record comes from a study of identical twins. cDNA carried unique molecular identifiers, and a universal primer site was added by template switching. TCRdb fed the 5' RACE reads into MiXCR, producing one record per CDR3 protein. This table has around 680,000 distinct CDR3 sequences, less than 10% appearing once. The same data also went into a second study, on yellow fever vaccine responses in identical twins.

This clonotype was sampled from a woman aged 18-35 years in good health. What was sequenced was PBMCs.

CDR3 in amino acids: CASSYTGDRVTQYF. The CDR3 nucleotides are TGTGCCAGCAGCTACACAGGGGACAGGGTGACTCAGTACTTC. The rearrangement joins TRBV6-5 to TRBJ2-4; 9 positions agree with TRBD1. Germline CDR1 is MNHEY and CDR2 is SVGAGI. V shed 6 bases and J 12 bases; nucleotides not matched to a gene: 12. This CDR3 contains 14 residues.